This T cell receptor beta chain was sequenced for a study of OX40 agonist ivuxolimab in advanced cancers. The method was immunoSEQ multiplex PCR; TCRdb's version includes in-frame clones alone and lacks a portion of them. The data show tens of thousands of clones, approximately 86% seen once. The input for sequencing was CD4+ or CD8+ T cells sorted from blood, taken in a trial of the OX40 agonist ivuxolimab. The receptor was isolated from an adult with an advanced solid tumor such as melanoma, head and neck, liver or kidney cancer.

The CDR3 region is CASTRAGELFF. The CDR3 coding sequence is TGTGCCAGCACACGGGCCGGGGAGCTGTTTTTT. The chain is built from TRBV11-1 and TRBJ2-2; D unclear. The CDR3 contains 11 residues. Germline assignment: CDR1 SGHAT and CDR2 FQDESV (reference sequence). V was clipped by 7 bases and J by 6 bases, with 6 bases between them. The full variable domain, in which reference TRBV11-1 and TRBJ2-2 provide the parts outside the CDR3, is EAEVAQSPRYKITEKSQAVAFWCDPISGHATLYWYRQILGQGPELLVQFQDESVVDDSQLPKDRFSAERLKGVDSTLKIQPAELGDSAMYLCASTRAGELFFGEGSRLTVL.